This TCR beta chain was identified during a study of cytomegalovirus exposure and HLA in healthy donors (dated by TCRdb to about 2017). General notes on the study: An earlier analysis of some 600 of the donors reported 276 Gb of sequence data and around 120 million unique TCR beta sequences obtained from around 170 million T cells. An early release covering about 600 HLA-typed donors comprised roughly 300 gigabases of sequencing data and 85 million or so unique TCR sequences. The genetic ancestry cluster associated with self-reported Caucasian donors included roughly 84% of the 398 genotyped donors. The study was designed to test whether signatures of past pathogen exposure could be identified by cataloging public T cell receptors. The study profiled the T cell repertoires of hundreds of subjects by immunosequencing and related them to cytomegalovirus serostatus. In addition to the first cohort of approximately 650 subjects, a separate validation cohort of 130 or so different subjects was used. To predict cytomegalovirus infection status, the study combined high-throughput TCR immunosequencing, statistical association of individual TCRs with disease status, and machine learning. A later analysis re-analyzed previously published TCR beta repertoires from 650 to 800 donors and added high-resolution HLA genotyping to study TCR occurrence patterns. Rather than using new phenotypic data, the later analysis identified candidate immune exposures from TCR beta sequences and from how often those sequences occurred across donors. In an earlier analysis of a few hundred of the donors, high-throughput TCR beta sequencing was used to judge whether each TCR beta V gene segment behaved as functional or pseudogenic. Alongside the repertoire data, information on donor age, sex, ethnicity and CMV serostatus was compiled. A later genetic analysis used genome-wide SNP genotypes for about three fifths of the roughly 700 donors, treating that subset as a discovery cohort. All discovery cohort repertoires had been generated using a single sequencing platform. HLA typing covered class I and class II loci at four-digit resolution. The number of donors typed differed by locus, with about 629-640 for A, B, C, DRB1 and DQB1, around 500 for DQA1, about 610 for DPA1, and some 440 for DPB1. A handful of DR-DQ haplotypes were handled as single units for association and clustering because linkage in the cohort was strong. Among approximately 370 genotyped donors of the cohort, an average of around 240,000 unique TCR beta nucleotide sequences was sequenced per donor, of which 15% to 20% were non-productive.

The cohort comprised under 700 healthy bone marrow donors. At the time of sampling, every cohort member was nominally healthy, though immune exposures that went unrecorded were likely present. The donor tested CMV seropositive, placing the donor among the approximately 310 seropositive members of the cohort. A peripheral blood sample was collected from each donor, and TCR beta sequencing was performed on peripheral blood mononuclear cells. Genomic DNA extraction from the blood cell samples was performed with the Qiagen DNeasy Blood Extraction Kit. The library was generated by the immunoSEQ multiplex PCR assay. For the multiplex PCR, a mixture combining 60 forward primers for TCR Vbeta segments and 13 reverse primers for TCR Jbeta segments was used. A multiplex PCR assay on genomic DNA amplified the CDR3 region of rearranged TCR beta genes. The amplified TCR beta libraries were sequenced on the Illumina HiSeq System as 87-base-pair reads. As for the original processing: A later analysis tallied 75 million to 85 million unique TCR beta chains across the 610 or so repertoires, and approximately 12 million of those chains were shared by two or more donors. Raw reads were error-corrected and collapsed into unique sequences with a nearest-neighbor algorithm that merged closely related sequences to remove PCR and sequencing errors. V, D and J gene segments were assigned by aligning CDR3 sequences to IMGT reference sequences. For a sequence to be retained, at least a six-nucleotide match to both a V gene segment and a J gene segment was required. A rearrangement counted as productive if the CDR3 had no stop codons and remained in frame with V and J, and every other rearrangement counted as non-productive. Following IMGT convention, CDR3 was defined as the stretch from the second conserved V-encoded cysteine to the conserved J-encoded phenylalanine. The earlier analysis of 500 to 600 of the donors excluded sequences that lacked an unambiguous match to a single V gene segment. An earlier analysis of under 750 of the donors called V segments functional above 56.7% productive rearrangements and segregating when the between-donor standard deviation exceeded 5%. To diagnose cytomegalovirus status from the catalog of TCR beta chain sequences, a statistical classification framework was built. A later analysis assigned V and J genes by comparing TCR nucleotide sequences with IMGT/GENE-DB human TR gene sequences. In a later analysis, CDR3 sequences and most-parsimonious VDJ recombination scenarios were assigned using the TCRdist pipeline. In a later analysis, each TCR beta chain was defined by its CDR3 amino acid sequence together with its V-gene family, and reads without a unique V-gene family were excluded. A later analysis removed roughly 590 highly shared, low-generation-probability nucleotide sequences to deal with suspected cross-contamination and a sequencing artifact. In a later analysis, a clonal expansion index for each public chain was calculated from normalized within-repertoire ranks of inferred template counts. In a later analysis, generation probabilities were computed using a VDJ recombination model fitted to out-of-frame rearrangements, and the results were checked against IGoR. Hypergeometric tests were used in a later analysis to score TCR-TCR, TCR-HLA and TCR-CMV co-occurrence, with a repertoire-size bias correction applied to the TCR pairs. To estimate false discovery rates, a later analysis permuted the HLA or CMV assignments 20 times. In a later analysis, co-occurring TCRs were grouped using DBSCAN, with TCRdist sequence similarity added in when clustering inside HLA-allele-positive subsets. For co-occurrence clustering, repertoires with fewer than 30,000 or more than 120,000 public chains were excluded, along with several repertoires with anomalous nucleotide sharing. This immuneACCESS table, as held by TCRdb, lists in-frame sequences with V and J called but not all clones. Of the missing ones, under half trace to an unresolved V gene in checked studies; the others have no known cause. V and J calls plus clone size are reproduced from that table; the DNA served to infer D and trimming. The sample records 110,000 or so clones, roughly 71% of which are singletons. Of the sample, about 8% is held by the ten largest clones.

General study outcomes and caveats: A later analysis found that HLA-associated TCR beta chains were more clonally expanded and had lower generation probabilities than equally common non-associated chains. Because counts were too low, seventeen rarely observed V segments, including chromosome 9 orphons, were excluded from the earlier analysis of about 500 of the donors. In a later analysis, most CMV-associated TCR beta chains were found to appear HLA-restricted, with HLA associations seemingly driven largely by CMV exposure. In a later analysis, the rate of TCR association differed among HLA loci, with DRB1 alleles having the most associated TCRs and HLA-C alleles having the fewest. HLA typing was unavailable for some donors at each locus, so association tests used only the typed subset. A cluster of highly shared sequence variants was judged likely to be a technical artifact of the sequencing pipeline. In a later analysis, some 17,000 TCR beta sequences were associated with specific HLA alleles at a false discovery rate of 0.05. An association between a missense DCLRE1C variant and V-gene and J-gene trimming of TCR beta chains was found in a later genetic analysis and replicated in an independent cohort. Presence/absence analyses assumed roughly uniform sequencing depth across donors, an assumption that may not hold. The authors suggested that the approach could potentially be extended to other disease states and immunological phenotypes. A further reported finding was that TCR beta sequences accurately predicted the HLA-A and HLA-B alleles for most subjects in the first cohort. An earlier analysis of around 540 of the donors showed that most TCR beta V segments appeared in productive rearrangements either about 90% or about 30% of the time, which broadly matched IMGT annotations. Across donors, most TCR sequences were observed very rarely, whereas some public TCRs were present in many individuals. A total of fewer than 200 TCR beta chains were listed by the study as associated with cytomegalovirus. Correlated functional status among segregating V segments might be attributable to linkage disequilibrium, but an unknown experimental factor could not be ruled out. In a later genetic analysis, fewer N-insertions in productive TCRs were reported among donors in an Asian-associated ancestry cluster than the roughly 640-donor mean. Immune exposure information for the cohort was limited to CMV serostatus. The cohort was sequenced for TCR beta chains only, and without alpha or paired-chain data the features that could be detected were limited. In both the original and validation cohorts, the classifier was reported to diagnose cytomegalovirus status with high specificity and sensitivity. When HLA alleles, especially DR and DQ, strongly co-occurred, TCR associations were difficult to assign to individual alleles. Three of the identified cytomegalovirus-associated TCR beta chains were confirmed in vitro to be specific for cytomegalovirus antigens. In a later analysis, several top co-occurrence clusters were reported to appear linked to parvovirus B19, influenza, CMV and Epstein-Barr virus.

Comment on this clone: Its antigen target is currently unknown. No qualities accompany the bases; no much larger clone lies one base away.

The sample consisted of PBMCs. The source is a man younger than 30 in good health and CMV-seropositive.

The DNA sequence follows: TGTGCCAGCAGCTCCCGGACTAGCGGGGGCCTCAATGAGCAGTTCTTC. The resulting protein is CASSSRTSGGLNEQFF. The sequence is built from TRBV5-4 and TRBJ2-1; 13 nucleotides in the junction match TRBD2. From a lookup of the germline V gene (reference sequence), CDR1 and CDR2 are SGHNT and YYREEE. Germline trimming: 3 bases from V, 6 bases from J; junction bases outside gene matches: 6. The CDR3 runs 16 amino acids, cysteine and phenylalanine included. The read is trimmed to its CDR3 DNA, 48 bases read in frame from base 1.